Presented here are 8 T cell receptor beta chains from one specimen sequenced in a study of blood T cell repertoires in COVID-19. Generated by immunoSEQ multiplex PCR, the TCRdb table keeps only in-frame clones and is missing some. This table has some 220,000 clones, approximately 83% appearing once. The sample was peripheral blood. The receptor source for this set is a woman under 40 who had recovered from COVID-19.

A few counts support this clone. The chain carries TRBV6-6 and TRBJ1-1; TRBD1 is a possible D gene (5 bases). CDR1 is MNHNY, CDR2 SVGAGI, per germline (reference sequence). V was trimmed by 4 bases and J by 5 bases, leaving 14 bases between them. The CDR3 sequence is 14 residues long. CDR3 coding DNA: TGTGCCAGCAGTTTTACAGGCCCTGAGACTGAAGCTTTCTTT. Translated: CASSFTGPETEAFF.

This clone appeared a few times. This rearrangement joins TRBV6-5 to TRBJ2-5, with a tentative D call TRBD2 (6 bases). The CDR3 contains 15 residues. Per the germline V gene, CDR1 is MNHEY and CDR2 is SVGAGI. V lost 2 bases and J lost 4, with 14 bases in between. CDR3 sequence (DNA): TGTGCCAGCAGTTACGCCTCGGGAGCCGTAGAGACCCAGTACTTC. Amino acids: CASSYASGAVETQYF.

The genes are TRBV19 and TRBJ1-5; perhaps TRBD1 as D (5 bases). Germline V gene data show CDR1 as LNHDA and CDR2 as SQIVND (reference sequence). V lost 6 bases to trimming and J lost 0 bases, with 9 bases between them. The CDR3 runs to 14 residues. Written as DNA, the CDR3 is TGTGCCAGTAGGTCGACAGATAGCAATCAGCCCCAGCATTTT. This translates into CASRSTDSNQPQHF.

The rearrangement joins TRBV11-2 to TRBJ1-6; D is unresolved. In germline, CDR1 is SGHAT, CDR2 FQNNGV. Trimming left V 2 bases short and J 8 bases short, with 10 bases between. CDR3 size: 14 residues. The CDR3 DNA is TGTGCCAGCAGCTTATATCCGAGGGATTCACCCCTCCACTTT. Protein: CASSLYPRDSPLHF.

This clone was counted a single time. The V gene is TRBV9, the J gene TRBJ2-6, with TRBD1 matching over 7 bases. Germline loops: CDR1 SGDLS, CDR2 YYNGEE. This CDR3 is built from 18 residues. J was trimmed by 0 bases and V by 3 bases; bases with no gene match: 9. CDR3 amino acids: CASSDLTGVVSGANVLTF. CDR3 nucleotides: TGTGCCAGCAGCGACTTAACAGGGGTAGTCTCTGGGGCCAACGTCCTGACTTTC.

The V gene is TRBV19, the J gene TRBJ1-1, with a tentative D call TRBD1 (5 bases). Trimming pared 3 bases from V and 1 base from J, leaving 12 bases between. This CDR3 region has 15 residues. The germline V gene encodes CDR1 LNHDA and CDR2 SQIVND (reference sequence). DNA of the CDR3: TGTGCCAGTAGTATTAGGGGCTCCGGGAACACTGAAGCTTTCTTT. This codes for CASSIRGSGNTEAFF.

This sequence joins TRBV11-2 and TRBJ2-2, with D perhaps matching TRBD1 (6 bases). Germline CDR1 SGHAT, CDR2 FQNNGV. The CDR3 has 15 residues. V lost 3 bases and J lost 4, with 12 bases in between. CDR3 sequence reads: CASSFRFRGTGELFF. CDR3 bases: TGTGCCAGCAGCTTTAGGTTCAGGGGCACCGGGGAGCTGTTTTTT.

This rearrangement joins TRBV5-1 to TRBJ1-3; no firm D call. The V end lost 0 bases, the J end lost 4 bases, and 17 bases lay between the germline ends. The CDR3 is made up of 17 amino acids. Germline lookup yields CDR1 SGHRS and CDR2 YFSETQ. In DNA, the CDR3 is TGCGCCAGCAGCTTGGTACCGGGAAAGTTATCCGGAAACACCATATATTTT. As protein: CASSLVPGKLSGNTIYF.